Given below is one TCR beta chain in context. Germline CDR1 is MNHNS and CDR2 is SASEGT. The V gene end was trimmed by 0 bases and the J gene end by 11 bases; junction bases not matched to a gene: 8. The CDR3 has 16 residues. This record belongs to a study of blood T cell repertoires in COVID-19. Using immunoSEQ multiplex PCR, the repertoire was profiled, and TCRdb retains in-frame clones only, with some absent. The sample has over 200,000 clones, 88% seen once. This sequence originates from a woman aged 55 to 70 with acute or convalescent COVID-19. The sample taken for sequencing was peripheral blood. V usage is TRBV6-1 and J usage is TRBJ1-6; TRBD1 matches 9 bases. The CDR3 sequence: CASSEAPGTGKAPLHF. CDR3 nucleotides: TGTGCCAGCAGTGAAGCACCCGGGACAGGGAAAGCACCCCTCCACTTT.